This T cell receptor (beta chain) was sequenced in a study of blood T cell repertoires in COVID-19. About the study: The study drew acute and convalescent COVID-19 samples from the United States, Italy and Spain.

Germline CDR1 reads SGHRS; CDR2 reads YFSETQ. The CDR3 extends over 12 amino acids. In its sample, this clone was seen a few times. One junction end disagrees with the germline gene, perhaps due to a read error. Authors' data handling: Estimated nucleated cell counts came from reference gene primer amplification. Assay: immunoSEQ multiplex PCR; the TCRdb copy retains only in-frame clones and omits some. From that table come the V and J calls and clone size; the DNA was used to work out D and trimming. The sample consists of a few hundred thousand clones, 85% of them appearing once. The sequencing input was peripheral blood. The sequence came from a woman under 30 with acute or convalescent COVID-19. The chain uses TRBV5-1 and TRBJ1-5, with 7 positions matching TRBD1. CDR3 in DNA: TGCGCCAGCAGCTTTACAGGGGAACAGTGGGATTTT. This codes for CASSFTGEQWDF.